Listed below are T cell receptor beta chains from one sample, sequenced in a study of OX40 agonist ivuxolimab in advanced cancers. Profiling relied on immunoSEQ multiplex PCR, and the TCRdb table lists in-frame clones only, not all of them. Of 85,000 to 100,000 clones in the sample, about 90% were seen once. Sequenced here: CD4+ or CD8+ T cells sorted from blood, sampled in a trial of the OX40 agonist ivuxolimab. These receptors all stem from an adult with an advanced solid tumor such as melanoma, head and neck, liver or kidney cancer. Both conserved end residues are part of each CDR3. A D gene is named only where the DNA matches it firmly.

>13|TRBJ2-3|TRBV6-6|NA
CASSAVGTDTQYF
TGTGCCAGCAGTGCGGTAGGCACAGATACGCAGTATTTT
>14|TRBJ2-3|TRBV5-4|TRBD1
CASVDRGATDTQYF
TGTGCCAGCGTGGACAGGGGTGCCACAGATACGCAGTATTTT
>14|TRBJ2-3|TRBV11-2|NA
CATQWRGSTDTQYF
TGTGCCACCCAGTGGAGGGGGAGCACAGATACGCAGTATTTT
>19|TRBJ2-5|TRBV27|NA
CASSPKTGGRLGSGETQYF
TGTGCCAGCAGTCCGAAGACAGGAGGGCGGCTAGGATCCGGGGAGACCCAGTACTTC
>13|TRBJ1-1|TRBV19|NA
CASSMNRLTEAFF
TGTGCCAGTAGTATGAACAGACTCACTGAAGCTTTCTTT
>14|TRBJ2-1|TRBV21-1|NA
CASSKGQGYNEQFF
TGTGCCAGCAGCAAAGGACAGGGCTACAATGAGCAGTTCTTC
>13|TRBJ1-1|TRBV6-6|NA
CASSYQGHSEAFF
TGTGCCAGCAGTTACCAGGGACACTCAGAAGCTTTCTTT
>14|TRBJ1-3|TRBV9|TRBD1
CASSRDRVGNTIYF
TGTGCCAGCAGCCGGGACAGGGTTGGAAACACCATATATTTT
>16|TRBJ1-5|TRBV5-6|NA
CASSRSQTGMGQPQHF
TGTGCCAGCAGCCGATCGCAGACAGGAATGGGTCAGCCCCAGCATTTT
>13|TRBJ1-1|TRBV7-2|NA
CASRPDVQGRAFF
TGTGCCAGCAGACCCGATGTTCAGGGGAGAGCTTTCTTT
>14|TRBJ1-6|TRBV5-6|TRBD1
CASSLGQGTSPLHF
TGTGCCAGCAGCTTAGGACAGGGTACGTCACCCCTCCACTTT
>16|TRBJ1-1|TRBV29-1|NA
CSVAGFRQDQNTEAFF
TGCAGCGTGGCTGGGTTCCGACAGGACCAGAACACTGAAGCTTTCTTT
>12|TRBJ1-1|TRBV28|NA
CASSLLGSWAFF
TGTGCCAGCAGTTTACTCGGATCTTGGGCTTTCTTT
>14|TRBJ1-6|TRBV5-4|TRBD1
CASSSDRANSPLHF
TGTGCCAGCAGCTCGGACAGGGCCAATTCACCCCTCCACTTT
>13|TRBJ1-4|TRBV4-3|NA
CASSQDVQGILFF
TGCGCCAGCAGCCAAGATGTACAGGGAATCCTGTTTTTT